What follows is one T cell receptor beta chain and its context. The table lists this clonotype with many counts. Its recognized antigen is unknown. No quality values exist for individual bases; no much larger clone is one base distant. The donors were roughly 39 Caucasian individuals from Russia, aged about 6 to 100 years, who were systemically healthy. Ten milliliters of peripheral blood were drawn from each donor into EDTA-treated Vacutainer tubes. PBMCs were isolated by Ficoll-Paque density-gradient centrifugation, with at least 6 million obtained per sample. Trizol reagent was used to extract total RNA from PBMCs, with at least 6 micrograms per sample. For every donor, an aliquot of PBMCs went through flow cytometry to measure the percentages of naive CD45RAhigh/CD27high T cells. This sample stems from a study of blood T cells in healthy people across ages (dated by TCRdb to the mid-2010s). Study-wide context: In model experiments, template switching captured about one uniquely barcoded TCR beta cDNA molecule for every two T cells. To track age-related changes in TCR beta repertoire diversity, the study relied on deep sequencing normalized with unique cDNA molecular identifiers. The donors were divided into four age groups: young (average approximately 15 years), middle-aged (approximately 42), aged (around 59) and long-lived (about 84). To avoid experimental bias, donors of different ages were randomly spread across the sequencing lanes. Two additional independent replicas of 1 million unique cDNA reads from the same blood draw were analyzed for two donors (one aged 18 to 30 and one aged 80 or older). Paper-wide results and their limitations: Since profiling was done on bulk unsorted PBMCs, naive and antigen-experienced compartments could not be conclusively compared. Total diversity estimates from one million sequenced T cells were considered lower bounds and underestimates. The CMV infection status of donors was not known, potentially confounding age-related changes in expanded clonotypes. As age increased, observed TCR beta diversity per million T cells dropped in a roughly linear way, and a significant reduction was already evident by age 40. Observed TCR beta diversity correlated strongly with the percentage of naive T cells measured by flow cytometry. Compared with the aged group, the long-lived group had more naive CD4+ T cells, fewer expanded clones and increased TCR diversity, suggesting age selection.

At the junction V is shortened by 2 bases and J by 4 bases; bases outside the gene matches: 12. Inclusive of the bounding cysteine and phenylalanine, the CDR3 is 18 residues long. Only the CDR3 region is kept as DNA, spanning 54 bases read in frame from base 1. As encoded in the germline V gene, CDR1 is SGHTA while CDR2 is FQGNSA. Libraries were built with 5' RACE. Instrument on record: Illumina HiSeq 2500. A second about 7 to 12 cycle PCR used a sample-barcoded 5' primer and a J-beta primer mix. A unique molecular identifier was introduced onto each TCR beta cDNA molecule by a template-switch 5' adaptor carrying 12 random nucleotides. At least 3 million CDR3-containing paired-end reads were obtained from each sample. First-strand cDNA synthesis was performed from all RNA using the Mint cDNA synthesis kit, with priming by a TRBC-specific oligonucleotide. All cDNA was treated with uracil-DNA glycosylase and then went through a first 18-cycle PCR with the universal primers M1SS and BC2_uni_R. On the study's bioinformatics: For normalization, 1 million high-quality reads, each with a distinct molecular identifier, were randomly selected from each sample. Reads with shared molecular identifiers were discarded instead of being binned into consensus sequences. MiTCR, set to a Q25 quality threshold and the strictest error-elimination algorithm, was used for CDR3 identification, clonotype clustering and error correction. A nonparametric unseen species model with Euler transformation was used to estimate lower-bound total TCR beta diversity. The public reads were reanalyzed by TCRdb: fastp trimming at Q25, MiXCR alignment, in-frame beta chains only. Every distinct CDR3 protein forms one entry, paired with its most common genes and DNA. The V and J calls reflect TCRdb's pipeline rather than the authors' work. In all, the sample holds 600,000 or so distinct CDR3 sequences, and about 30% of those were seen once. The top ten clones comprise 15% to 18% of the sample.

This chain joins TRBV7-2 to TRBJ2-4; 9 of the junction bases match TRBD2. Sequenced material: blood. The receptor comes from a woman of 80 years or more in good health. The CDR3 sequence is CASSLRGGSGGLKNIQYF. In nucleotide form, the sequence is TGTGCCAGCAGCTTAAGGGGGGGGAGCGGGGGGCTTAAAAACATTCAGTACTTC.